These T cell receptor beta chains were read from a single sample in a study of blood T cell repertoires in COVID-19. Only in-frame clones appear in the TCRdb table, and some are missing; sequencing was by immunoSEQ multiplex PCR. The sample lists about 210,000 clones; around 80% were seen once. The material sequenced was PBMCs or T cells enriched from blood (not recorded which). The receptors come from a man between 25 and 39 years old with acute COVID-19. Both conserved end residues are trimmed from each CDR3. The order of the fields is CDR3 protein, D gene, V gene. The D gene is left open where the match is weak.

ASSSGTGGRGYT | TRBD1 | TRBV5-5
AIEPGQGGTEAF | TRBD1 | TRBV7-9
SVETDNPHEQY | - | TRBV29-1
ATSGGTSGGRTDTQY | TRBD2 | TRBV24-1
ASSPRDSSTGELF | TRBD1 | TRBV18
ASSRGGDRLF | - | TRBV5-1
ASTLNPQGEAF | - | TRBV6-5
ASTPLPGESKNIQY | - | TRBV2
ASNFPSGQGRRIREQF | - | TRBV28
ASSEPAGYGYT | - | TRBV19
ASSRAGGQETQY | TRBD2 | TRBV5-1
ASSLRAGGKNEQF | TRBD2 | TRBV28
ASSTQGPGELF | TRBD1 | TRBV9
ASSVAAGNTIY | - | TRBV2
ASSAPDRGLDEKLF | TRBD1 | TRBV2
ASSETGRFLEAF | TRBD1 | TRBV2
ASSPISGGLSYEQY | TRBD2 | TRBV18
ASSDGTGSTDTQY | TRBD1 | TRBV2
ASSLGQGRSYEQY | TRBD1 | TRBV7-3
ASVHKAGGNGYT | TRBD1 | TRBV6-5
ASSARQGMNTGELF | TRBD1 | TRBV14
ASSFADTPRKLF | - | TRBV5-1
ASRGGHREAF | - | TRBV12-3/TRBV12-4
ASRRTSYNSPLH | - | TRBV28
ASAGGNQPQH | - | TRBV7-9
ASSNLEGNTIY | - | TRBV21-1
ASGLGSGSYQETQY | - | TRBV12-5
ASSERQGLYGYT | TRBD1 | TRBV6-1
ASSPSGDSNQPQH | - | TRBV6-4